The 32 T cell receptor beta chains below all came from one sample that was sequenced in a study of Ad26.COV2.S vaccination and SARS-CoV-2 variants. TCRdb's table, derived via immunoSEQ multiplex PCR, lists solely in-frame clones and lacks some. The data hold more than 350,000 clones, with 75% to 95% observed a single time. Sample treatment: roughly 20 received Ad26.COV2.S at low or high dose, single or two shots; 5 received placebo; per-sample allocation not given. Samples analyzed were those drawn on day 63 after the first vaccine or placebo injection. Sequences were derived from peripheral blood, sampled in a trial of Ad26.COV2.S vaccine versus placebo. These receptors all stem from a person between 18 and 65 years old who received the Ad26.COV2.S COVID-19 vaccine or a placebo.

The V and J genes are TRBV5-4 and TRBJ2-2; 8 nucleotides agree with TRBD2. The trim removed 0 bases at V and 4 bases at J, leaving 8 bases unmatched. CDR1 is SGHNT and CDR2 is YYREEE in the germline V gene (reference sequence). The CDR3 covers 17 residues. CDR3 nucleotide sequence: TGTGCCAGCAGCTTGGAGGCAAGCGGGAGCATCACCGGGGAGCTGTTTTTT. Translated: CASSLEASGSITGELFF.

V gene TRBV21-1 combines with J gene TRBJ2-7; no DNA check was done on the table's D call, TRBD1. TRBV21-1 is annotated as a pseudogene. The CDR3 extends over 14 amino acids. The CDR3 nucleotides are TGTGCCAGCAGCAAAGAGGGACAGGACTACGAGCAGTACTTC. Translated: CASSKEGQDYEQYF.

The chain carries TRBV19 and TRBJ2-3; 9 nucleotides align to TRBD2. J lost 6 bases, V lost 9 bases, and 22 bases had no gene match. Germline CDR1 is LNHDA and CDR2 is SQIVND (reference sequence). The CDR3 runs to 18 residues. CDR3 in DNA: TGTGCCAGAGCAGGAATCAGACTAGCGGAGGACCACAATGATACGCAGTATTTT. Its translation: CARAGIRLAEDHNDTQYF.

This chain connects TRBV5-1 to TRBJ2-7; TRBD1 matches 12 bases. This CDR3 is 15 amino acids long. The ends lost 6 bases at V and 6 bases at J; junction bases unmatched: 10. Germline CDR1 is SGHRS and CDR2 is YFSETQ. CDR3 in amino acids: CASNEPGTGGGEQYF. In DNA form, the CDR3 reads TGCGCCAGCAACGAACCCGGGACAGGGGGCGGCGAGCAGTACTTC.

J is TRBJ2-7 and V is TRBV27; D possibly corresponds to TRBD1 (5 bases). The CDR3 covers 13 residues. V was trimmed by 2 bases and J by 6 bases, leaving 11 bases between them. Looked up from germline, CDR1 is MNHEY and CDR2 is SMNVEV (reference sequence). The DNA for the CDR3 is TGTGCCAGCAGTTTAAGGGCAGGGCTCGAGCAGTACTTC. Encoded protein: CASSLRAGLEQYF.

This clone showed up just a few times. The CDR3 coding sequence is TGCAGCGAACAACAAGGGCTAGCGGGAGGTGGTGAGCAGTTCTTC. It specifies CSEQQGLAGGGEQFF. The rearrangement joins TRBV29-1 to TRBJ2-1, with TRBD2 identical over 11 bases. The ends lost 7 bases at V and 9 bases at J; junction bases unmatched: 14. Germline CDR1 SQVTM, CDR2 ANQGSEA. The CDR3 contains 15 residues.

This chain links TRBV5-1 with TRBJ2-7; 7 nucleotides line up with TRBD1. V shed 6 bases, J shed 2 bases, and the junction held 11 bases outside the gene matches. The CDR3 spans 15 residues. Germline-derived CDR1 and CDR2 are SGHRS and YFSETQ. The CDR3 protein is CASNQQGSAPYEQYF. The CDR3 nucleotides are TGCGCCAGCAACCAACAGGGGTCGGCTCCCTACGAGCAGTACTTC.

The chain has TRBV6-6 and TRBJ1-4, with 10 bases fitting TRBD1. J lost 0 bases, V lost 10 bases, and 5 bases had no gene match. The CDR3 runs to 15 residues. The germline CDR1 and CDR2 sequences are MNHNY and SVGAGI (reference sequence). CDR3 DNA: TGTGCCATCCGGGACAGGGGTGCAACTAATGAAAAACTGTTTTTT. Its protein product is CAIRDRGATNEKLFF.

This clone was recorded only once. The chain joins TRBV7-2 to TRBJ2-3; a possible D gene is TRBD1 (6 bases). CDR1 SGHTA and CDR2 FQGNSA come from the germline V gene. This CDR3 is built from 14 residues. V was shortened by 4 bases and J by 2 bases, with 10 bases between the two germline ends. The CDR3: CASSSTGTTDTQYF. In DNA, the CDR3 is TGTGCCAGCAGCTCCACAGGGACCACAGATACGCAGTATTTT.

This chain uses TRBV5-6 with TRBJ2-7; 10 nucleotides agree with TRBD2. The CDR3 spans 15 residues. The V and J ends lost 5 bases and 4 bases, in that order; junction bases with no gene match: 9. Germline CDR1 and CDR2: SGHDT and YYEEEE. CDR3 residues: CASRGSSGSGYEQYF. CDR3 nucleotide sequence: TGTGCCAGCAGGGGGTCTAGCGGGAGTGGGTACGAGCAGTACTTC.

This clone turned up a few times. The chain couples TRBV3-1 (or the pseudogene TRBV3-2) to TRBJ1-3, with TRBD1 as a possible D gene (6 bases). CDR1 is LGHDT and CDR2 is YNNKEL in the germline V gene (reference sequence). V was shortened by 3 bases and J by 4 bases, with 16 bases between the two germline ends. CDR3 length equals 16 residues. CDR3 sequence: CASSHVKWGRGNTIYF. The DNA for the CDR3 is TGTGCCAGCAGCCATGTTAAATGGGGGCGCGGAAACACCATATATTTT.

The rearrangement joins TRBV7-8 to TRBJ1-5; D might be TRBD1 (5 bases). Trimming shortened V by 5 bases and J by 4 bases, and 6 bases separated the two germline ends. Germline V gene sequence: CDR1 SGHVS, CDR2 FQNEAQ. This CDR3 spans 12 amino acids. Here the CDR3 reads CASSQGNQPQHF. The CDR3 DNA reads TGTGCCAGCAGCCAGGGAAATCAGCCCCAGCATTTT.

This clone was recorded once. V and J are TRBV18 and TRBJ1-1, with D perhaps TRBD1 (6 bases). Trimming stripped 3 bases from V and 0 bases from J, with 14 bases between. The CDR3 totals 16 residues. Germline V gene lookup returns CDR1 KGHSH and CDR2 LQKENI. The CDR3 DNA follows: TGTGCCAGCTCACCGTACGGACAGCCGATGAACACTGAAGCTTTCTTT. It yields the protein CASSPYGQPMNTEAFF. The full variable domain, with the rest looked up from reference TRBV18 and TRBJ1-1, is NAGVMQNPRHLVRRRGQEARLRCSPMKGHSHVYWYRQLPEEGLKFMVYLQKENIIDESGMPKERFSAEFPKEGPSILRIQQVVRGDSAAYFCASSPYGQPMNTEAFFGQGTRLTVV.

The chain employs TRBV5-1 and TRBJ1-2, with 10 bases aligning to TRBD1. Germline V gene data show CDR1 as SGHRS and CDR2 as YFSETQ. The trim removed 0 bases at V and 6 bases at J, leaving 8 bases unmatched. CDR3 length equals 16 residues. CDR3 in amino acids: CASSLAPGQGLNGYTF. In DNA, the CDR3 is TGCGCCAGCAGCTTGGCTCCGGGACAGGGGTTGAATGGCTACACCTTC. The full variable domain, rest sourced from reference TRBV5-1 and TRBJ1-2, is KAGVTQTPRYLIKTRGQQVTLSCSPISGHRSVSWYQQTPGQGLQFLFEYFSETQRNKGNFPGRFSGRQFSNSRSEMNVSTLELGDSALYLCASSLAPGQGLNGYTFGSGTRLTVV.

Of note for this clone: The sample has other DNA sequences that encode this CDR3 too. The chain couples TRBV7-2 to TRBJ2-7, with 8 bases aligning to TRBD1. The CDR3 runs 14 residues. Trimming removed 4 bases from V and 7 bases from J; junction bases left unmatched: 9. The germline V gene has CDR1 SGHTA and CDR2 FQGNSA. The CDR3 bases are TGTGCCAGCAGCTCCCGGACAGGGAACTATGAGCAGTACTTC. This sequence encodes CASSSRTGNYEQYF.

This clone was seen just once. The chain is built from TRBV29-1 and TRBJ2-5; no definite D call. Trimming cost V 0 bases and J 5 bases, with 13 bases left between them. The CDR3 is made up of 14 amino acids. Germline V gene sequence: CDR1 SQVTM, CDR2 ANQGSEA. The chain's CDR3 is CSVEDPKNWETQYF. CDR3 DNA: TGCAGCGTTGAAGACCCCAAAAATTGGGAGACCCAGTACTTC.

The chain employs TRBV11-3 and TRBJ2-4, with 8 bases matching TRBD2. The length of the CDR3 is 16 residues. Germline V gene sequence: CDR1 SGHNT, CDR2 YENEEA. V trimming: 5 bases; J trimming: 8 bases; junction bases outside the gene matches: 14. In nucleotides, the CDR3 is TGTGCCAGCAGCGTACGAAATGAGCGGGAGTGGGACATTCAGTACTTC. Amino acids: CASSVRNEREWDIQYF.

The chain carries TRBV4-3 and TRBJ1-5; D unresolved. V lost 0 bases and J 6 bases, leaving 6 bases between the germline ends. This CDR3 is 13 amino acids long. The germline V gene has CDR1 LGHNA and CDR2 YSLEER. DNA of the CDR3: TGCGCCAGCAGCCAAGATCAAAGTCAGCCCCAGCATTTT. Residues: CASSQDQSQPQHF.

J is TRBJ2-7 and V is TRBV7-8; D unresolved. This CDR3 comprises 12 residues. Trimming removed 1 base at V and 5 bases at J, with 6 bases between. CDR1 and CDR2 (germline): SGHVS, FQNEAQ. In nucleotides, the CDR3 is TGTGCCAGCAGCTTAGGGAAACACGAGCAGTACTTC. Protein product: CASSLGKHEQYF. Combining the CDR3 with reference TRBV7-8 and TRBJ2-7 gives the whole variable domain GAGVSQSPRYKVAKRGQDVALRCDPISGHVSLFWYQQALGQGPEFLTYFQNEAQLDKSGLPSDRFFAERPEGSVSTLKIQRTQQEDSAVYLCASSLGKHEQYFGPGTRLTVT.

The CDR3 DNA is TGTGCCAGCAGTTTGGGCTATACCTACGAGCAGTACTTC. Translation gives CASSLGYTYEQYF. The chain combines TRBV12-3 or TRBV12-4 with TRBJ2-7; D remains unclear. The CDR3 loop spans 13 amino acids. V lost 3 bases and J lost 2, with 8 bases in between.

The CDR3 sequence: CASTAVWGFISPLHF. The CDR3 DNA reads as TGTGCCAGCACCGCCGTGTGGGGATTTATCTCACCCCTCCACTTT. The chain recombines TRBV6-5 with TRBJ1-6; D gene uncertain. Germline loops: CDR1 MNHEY, CDR2 SVGAGI. The length of the CDR3 is 15 residues. The V gene lost 7 bases and the J gene lost 10 bases, with 20 bases spanning the gap.

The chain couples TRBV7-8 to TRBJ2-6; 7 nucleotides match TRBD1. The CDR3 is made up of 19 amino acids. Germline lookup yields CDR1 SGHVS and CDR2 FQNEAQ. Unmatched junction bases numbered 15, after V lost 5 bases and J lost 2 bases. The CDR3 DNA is TGTGCCAGCAGCCGCGAGGGACAGACTCTGAGAGCTGGGGCCAACGTCCTGACTTTC. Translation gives CASSREGQTLRAGANVLTF.

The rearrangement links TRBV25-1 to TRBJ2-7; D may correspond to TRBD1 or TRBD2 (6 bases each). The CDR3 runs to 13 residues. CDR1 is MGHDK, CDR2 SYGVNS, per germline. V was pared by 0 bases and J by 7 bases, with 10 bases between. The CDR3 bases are TGTGCCAGCAGTGAATATGGGGGGCTGGAGCAGTACTTC. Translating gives CASSEYGGLEQYF.

CDR3 sequence reads: CASSPHTGETDTQYF. DNA of the CDR3: TGCGCCAGCAGCCCGCACACAGGGGAGACAGATACGCAGTATTTT. V is TRBV4-1 and J is TRBJ2-3, with TRBD1 matching over 7 bases. Germline V CDR1 and CDR2: MGHRA, YSYEKL. The CDR3 is 15 amino acids. V shed 4 bases and J 3 bases; nucleotides not matched to a gene: 7.

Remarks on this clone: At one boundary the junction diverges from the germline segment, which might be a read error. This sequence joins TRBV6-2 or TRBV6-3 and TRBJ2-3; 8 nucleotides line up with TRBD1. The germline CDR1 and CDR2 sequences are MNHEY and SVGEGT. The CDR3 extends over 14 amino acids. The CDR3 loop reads CANSGTGTTDTQYF. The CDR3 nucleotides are TGTGCCAACAGTGGGACAGGCACCACAGATACGCAGTATTTT.

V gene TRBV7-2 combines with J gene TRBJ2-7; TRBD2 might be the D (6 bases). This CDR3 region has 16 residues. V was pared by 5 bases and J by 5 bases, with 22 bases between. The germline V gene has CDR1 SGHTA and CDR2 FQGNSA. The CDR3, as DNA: TGTGCCAGCAGCGCCCATTTGGGGACTGTCGTCAACGAGCAGTACTTC. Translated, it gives CASSAHLGTVVNEQYF.

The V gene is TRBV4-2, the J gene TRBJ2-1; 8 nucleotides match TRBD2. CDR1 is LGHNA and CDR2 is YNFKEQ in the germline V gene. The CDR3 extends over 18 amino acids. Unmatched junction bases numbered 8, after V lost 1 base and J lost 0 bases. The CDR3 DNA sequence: TGTGCCAGCAGCCAAGTGGGTTTAGCGGGAAACTCCTACAATGAGCAGTTCTTC. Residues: CASSQVGLAGNSYNEQFF.

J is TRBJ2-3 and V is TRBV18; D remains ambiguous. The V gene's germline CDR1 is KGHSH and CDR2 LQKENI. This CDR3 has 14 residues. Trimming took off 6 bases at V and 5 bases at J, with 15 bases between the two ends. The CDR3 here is CASSTASQGDTQYF. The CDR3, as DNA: TGTGCCAGCTCGACCGCATCCCAAGGAGATACGCAGTATTTT.

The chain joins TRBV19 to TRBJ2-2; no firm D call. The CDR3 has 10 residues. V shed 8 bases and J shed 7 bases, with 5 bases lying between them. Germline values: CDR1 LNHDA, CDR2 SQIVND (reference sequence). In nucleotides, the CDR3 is TGTGCCAGTCTGCACGGGGAGCTGTTTTTT. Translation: CASLHGELFF.

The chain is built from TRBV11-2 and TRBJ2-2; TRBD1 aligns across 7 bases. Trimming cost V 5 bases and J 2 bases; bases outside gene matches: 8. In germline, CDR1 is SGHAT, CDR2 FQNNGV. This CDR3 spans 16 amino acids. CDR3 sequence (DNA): TGTGCCAGCAGCGTCTACAGGGGTCCCAACACCGGGGAGCTGTTTTTT. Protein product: CASSVYRGPNTGELFF.

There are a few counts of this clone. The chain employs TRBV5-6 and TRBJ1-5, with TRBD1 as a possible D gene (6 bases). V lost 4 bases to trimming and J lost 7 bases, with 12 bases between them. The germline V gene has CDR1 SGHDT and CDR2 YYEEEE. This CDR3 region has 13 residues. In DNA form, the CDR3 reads TGTGCCAGCAGCGCCCAGGGGTACCAGCCCCAGCATTTT. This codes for CASSAQGYQPQHF.

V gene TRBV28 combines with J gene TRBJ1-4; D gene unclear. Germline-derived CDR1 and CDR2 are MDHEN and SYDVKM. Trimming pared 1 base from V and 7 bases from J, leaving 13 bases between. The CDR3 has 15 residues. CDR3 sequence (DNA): TGTGCCAGCAGTTTATCTACAGCCGATCGTGAAAAACTGTTTTTT. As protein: CASSLSTADREKLFF.